This T cell receptor beta chain was captured by sequencing in a study of T-cell reconstitution after alpha-beta-depleted transplantation in children. Study outcomes and limitations: Newly produced T cells mostly provided counts and TCRbeta diversity after one year, as hyperexpanded clones declined. Certain patients had high TCRbeta diversity at day 60, and it came from recipient T cells and thymic progenitors that survived. By about two months after transplant, alpha-beta T cells reportedly arose from several hundred graft clones that had expanded.

The sample holds a few counts of this clonotype. Its target is not known. Germline V CDR1 and CDR2: SQVTM, ANQGSEA. The CDR3 sequence is 12 residues long. Deletions cut 7 bases from V and 7 bases from J, with 16 bases between. The TCRbeta library incorporated unique molecular identifiers. MiXCR was run by TCRdb on the PCR reads, yielding one entry per CDR3 protein. The table records around 700,000 distinct CDR3 sequences, around 13% of them present only once. The clonotype originates from a girl aged 2 to 10 with congenital amegakaryocytic thrombocytopenia, due to receive a stem cell transplant. The chain has TRBV29-1 and TRBJ2-5; a weak D match, TRBD1 (5 bases). The specimen was PBMCs, collected before TCRalphabeta/CD19-depleted stem cell transplant. The CDR3 is CSAQMGLGTQYF. The CDR3 coding sequence is TGCAGCGCCCAAATGGGGCTTGGGACCCAGTACTTC.